This T cell receptor (beta chain) was observed in a study of cytomegalovirus exposure and HLA in healthy donors. The wider study: In terms of ancestry, the Caucasian-associated cluster contained about 81% of the roughly 400 genotyped donors.

On this clone itself: Its specificity is unknown.

The CDR3 totals 21 residues. In the PCR, 60 Vbeta and 13 Jbeta primers were used. Clones were sequenced by immunoSEQ multiplex PCR, and TCRdb holds only the in-frame ones, with some missing. The sample has about 180,000 clones; around 78% are singletons. Study-wide points: CMV serostatus was the only immune exposure information that was available.

Sequenced sample: PBMCs. V usage is TRBV21-1 and J usage is TRBJ1-3; the table's D call, TRBD1, was not checked against the DNA. TRBV21-1 is labeled a pseudogene. The clonotype originates from a man in his late teens or twenties in good health and CMV-seronegative. CDR3: CASSNHRGGAVRYRAGNTIYF. The CDR3 nucleotides are TGTGCCAGCAGCAATCACAGGGGGGGGGCCGTCCGATACAGGGCTGGAAACACCATATATTTT.